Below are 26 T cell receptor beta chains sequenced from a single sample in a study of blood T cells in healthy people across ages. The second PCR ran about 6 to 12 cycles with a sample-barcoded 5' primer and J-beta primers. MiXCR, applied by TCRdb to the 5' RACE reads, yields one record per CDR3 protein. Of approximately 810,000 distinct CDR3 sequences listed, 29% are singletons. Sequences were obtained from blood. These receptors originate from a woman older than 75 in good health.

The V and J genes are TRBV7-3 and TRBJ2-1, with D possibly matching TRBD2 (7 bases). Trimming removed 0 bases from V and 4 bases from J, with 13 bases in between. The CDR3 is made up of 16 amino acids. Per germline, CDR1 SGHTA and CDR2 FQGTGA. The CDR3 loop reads CASSLTAEGGYNEQFF. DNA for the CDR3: TGTGCCAGCAGCTTAACGGCGGAGGGGGGGTACAATGAGCAGTTCTTC.

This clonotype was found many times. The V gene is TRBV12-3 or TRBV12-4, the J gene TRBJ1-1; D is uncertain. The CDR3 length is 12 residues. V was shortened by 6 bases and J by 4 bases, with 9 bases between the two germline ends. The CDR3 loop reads CASSLPSTEAFF. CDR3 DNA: TGTGCCAGCAGCCTCCCGAGCACTGAAGCTTTCTTT.

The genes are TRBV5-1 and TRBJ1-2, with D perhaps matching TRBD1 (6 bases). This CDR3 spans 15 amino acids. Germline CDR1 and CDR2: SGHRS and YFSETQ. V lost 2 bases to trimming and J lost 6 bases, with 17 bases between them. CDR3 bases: TGCGCCAGCAGCTTCCGGGACACCGAAAAGGATGGCTACACCTTC. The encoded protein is CASSFRDTEKDGYTF.

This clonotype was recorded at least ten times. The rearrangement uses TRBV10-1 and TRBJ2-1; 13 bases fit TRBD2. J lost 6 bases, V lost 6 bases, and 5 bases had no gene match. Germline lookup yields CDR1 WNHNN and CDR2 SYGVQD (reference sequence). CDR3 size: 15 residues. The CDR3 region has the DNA TGCGCCAGCAGCCGACTAGCGGGGGGACTCAATGAGCAGTTCTTC. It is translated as CASSRLAGGLNEQFF.

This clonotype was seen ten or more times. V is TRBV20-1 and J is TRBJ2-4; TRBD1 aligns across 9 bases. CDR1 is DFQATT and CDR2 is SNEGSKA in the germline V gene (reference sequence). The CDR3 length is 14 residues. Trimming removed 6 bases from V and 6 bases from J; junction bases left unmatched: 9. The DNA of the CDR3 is TGCAGTGCAACTACAGGGGGCTTTGGAAACATTCAGTACTTC. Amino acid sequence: CSATTGGFGNIQYF.

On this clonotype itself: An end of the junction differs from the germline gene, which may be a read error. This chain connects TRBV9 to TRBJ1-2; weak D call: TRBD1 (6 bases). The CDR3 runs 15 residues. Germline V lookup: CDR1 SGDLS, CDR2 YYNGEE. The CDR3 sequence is CASSSRGGQNYGHTF. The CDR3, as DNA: TGTGCCAGCAGCTCCCGCGGAGGACAGAACTATGGCCACACCTTC.

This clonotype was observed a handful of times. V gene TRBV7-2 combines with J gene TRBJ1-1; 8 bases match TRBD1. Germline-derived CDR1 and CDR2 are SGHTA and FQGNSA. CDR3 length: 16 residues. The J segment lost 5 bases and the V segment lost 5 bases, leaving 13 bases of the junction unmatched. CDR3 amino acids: CASSPRQGSLGTEAFF. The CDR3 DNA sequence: TGTGCCAGCAGCCCTCGACAGGGGTCGTTGGGAACTGAAGCTTTCTTT.

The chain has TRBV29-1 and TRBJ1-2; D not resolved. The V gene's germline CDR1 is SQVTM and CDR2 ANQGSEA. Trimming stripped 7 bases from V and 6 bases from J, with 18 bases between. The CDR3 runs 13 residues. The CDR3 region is CSAEDGLPHGYTF. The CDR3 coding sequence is TGCAGCGCCGAGGATGGACTACCGCATGGCTACACCTTC.

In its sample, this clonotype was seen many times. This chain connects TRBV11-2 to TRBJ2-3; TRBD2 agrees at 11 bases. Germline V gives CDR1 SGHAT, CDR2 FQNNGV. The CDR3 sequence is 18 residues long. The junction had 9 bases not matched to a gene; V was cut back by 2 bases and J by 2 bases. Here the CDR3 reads CASSLQPPGLAVTDTQYF. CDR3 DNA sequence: TGTGCCAGCAGCTTACAGCCACCGGGACTAGCGGTCACAGATACGCAGTATTTT. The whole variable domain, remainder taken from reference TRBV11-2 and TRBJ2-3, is EAGVAQSPRYKIIEKRQSVAFWCNPISGHATLYWYQQILGQGPKLLIQFQNNGVVDDSQLPKDRFSAERLKGVDSTLKIQPAKLEDSAVYLCASSLQPPGLAVTDTQYFGPGTRLTVL.

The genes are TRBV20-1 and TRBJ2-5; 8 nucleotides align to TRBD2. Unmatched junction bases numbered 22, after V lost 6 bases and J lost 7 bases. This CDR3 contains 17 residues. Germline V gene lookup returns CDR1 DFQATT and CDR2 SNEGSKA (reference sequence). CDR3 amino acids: CSAMNPGRAGAPGTQYF. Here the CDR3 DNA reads TGCAGTGCCATGAACCCGGGACGAGCGGGGGCCCCAGGGACCCAGTACTTC.

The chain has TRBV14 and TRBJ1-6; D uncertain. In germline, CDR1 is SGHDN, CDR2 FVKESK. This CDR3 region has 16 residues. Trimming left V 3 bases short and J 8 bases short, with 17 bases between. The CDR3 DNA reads TGTGCCAGCAGCCACCGCCGACTGGCCCAACATTCACCCCTCCACTTT. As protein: CASSHRRLAQHSPLHF. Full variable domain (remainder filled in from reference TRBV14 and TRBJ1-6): EAGVTQFPSHSVIEKGQTVTLRCDPISGHDNLYWYRRVMGKEIKFLLHFVKESKQDESGMPNNRFLAERTGGTYSTLKVQPAELEDSGVYFCASSHRRLAQHSPLHFGNGTRLTVT.

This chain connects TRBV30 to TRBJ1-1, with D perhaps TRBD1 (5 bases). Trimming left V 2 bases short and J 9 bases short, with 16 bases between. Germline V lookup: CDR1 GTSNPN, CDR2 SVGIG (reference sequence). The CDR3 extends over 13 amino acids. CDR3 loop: CAWSRLGGTKAFF. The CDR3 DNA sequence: TGTGCCTGGAGTCGACTGGGGGGAACTAAAGCTTTCTTT.

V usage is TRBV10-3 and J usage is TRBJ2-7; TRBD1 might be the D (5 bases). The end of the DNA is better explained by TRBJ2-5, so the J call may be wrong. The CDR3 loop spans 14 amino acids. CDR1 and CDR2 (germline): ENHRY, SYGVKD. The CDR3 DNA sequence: TGTGCCATCAGGGCGACCGCCAAGGGGGAGACCCAGTACTTC. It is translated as CAIRATAKGETQYF.

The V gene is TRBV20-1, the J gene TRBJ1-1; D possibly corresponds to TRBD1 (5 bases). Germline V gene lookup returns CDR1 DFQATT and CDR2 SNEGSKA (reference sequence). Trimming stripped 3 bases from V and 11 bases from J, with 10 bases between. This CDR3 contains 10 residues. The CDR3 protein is CSASGTGAFF. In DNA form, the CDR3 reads TGCAGTGCTAGTGGGACTGGGGCTTTCTTT.

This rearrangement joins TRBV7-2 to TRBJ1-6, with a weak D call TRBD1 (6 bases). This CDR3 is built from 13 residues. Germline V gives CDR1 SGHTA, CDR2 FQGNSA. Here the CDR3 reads CAIGEGQGSPLHF. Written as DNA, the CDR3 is TGTGCGATTGGGGAGGGCCAGGGGTCACCCCTCCACTTT.

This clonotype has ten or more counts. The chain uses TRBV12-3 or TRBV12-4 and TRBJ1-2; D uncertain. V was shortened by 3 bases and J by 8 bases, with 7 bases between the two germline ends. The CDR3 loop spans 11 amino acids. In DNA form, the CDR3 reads TGTGCCAGCAGTTTGGCGAGGGGCTACACCTTC. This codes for CASSLARGYTF.

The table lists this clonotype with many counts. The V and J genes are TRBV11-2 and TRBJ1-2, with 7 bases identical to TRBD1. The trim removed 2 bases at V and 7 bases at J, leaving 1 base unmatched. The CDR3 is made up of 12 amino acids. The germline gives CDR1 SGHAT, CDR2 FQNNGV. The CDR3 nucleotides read TGTGCCAGCAGCTTAAGGACAGGTGGCTACACCTTC. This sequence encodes CASSLRTGGYTF.

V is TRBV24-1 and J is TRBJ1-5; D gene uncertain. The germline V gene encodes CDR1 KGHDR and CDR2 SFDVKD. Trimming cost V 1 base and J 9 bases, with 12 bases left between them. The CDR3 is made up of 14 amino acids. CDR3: CATSDFARILPQHF. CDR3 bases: TGTGCCACCAGTGATTTTGCCAGAATCCTGCCCCAGCATTTT.

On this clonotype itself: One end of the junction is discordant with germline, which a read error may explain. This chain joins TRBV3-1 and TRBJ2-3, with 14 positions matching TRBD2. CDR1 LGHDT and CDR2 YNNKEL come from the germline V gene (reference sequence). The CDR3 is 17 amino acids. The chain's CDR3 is CASSPPGTSGGSNTHYF. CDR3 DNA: TGTGCCAGCAGCCCCCCCGGGACTAGCGGGGGTTCTAATACGCATTATTTT.

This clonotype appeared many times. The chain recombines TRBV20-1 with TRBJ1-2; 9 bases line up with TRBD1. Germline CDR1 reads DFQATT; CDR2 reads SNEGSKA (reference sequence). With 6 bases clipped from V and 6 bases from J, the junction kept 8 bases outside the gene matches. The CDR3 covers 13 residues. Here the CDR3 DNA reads TGCAGTGCCAGTACAGGGGGCATAGATGGCTACACCTTC. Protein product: CSASTGGIDGYTF.

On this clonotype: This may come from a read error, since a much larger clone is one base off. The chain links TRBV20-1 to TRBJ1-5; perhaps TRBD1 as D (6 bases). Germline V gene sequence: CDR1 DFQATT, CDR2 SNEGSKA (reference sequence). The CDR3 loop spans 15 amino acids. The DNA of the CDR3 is TGCAGTGCCGCCCCACCTGCCAGGGGCAATCAGCCCCCGCATTTT. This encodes CSAAPPARGNQPPHF.

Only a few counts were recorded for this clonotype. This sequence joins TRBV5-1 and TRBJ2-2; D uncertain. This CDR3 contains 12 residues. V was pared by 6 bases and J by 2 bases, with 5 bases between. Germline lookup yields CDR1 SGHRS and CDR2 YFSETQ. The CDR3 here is CASTVNTGELFF. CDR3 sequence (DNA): TGCGCCAGCACAGTAAACACCGGGGAGCTGTTTTTT.

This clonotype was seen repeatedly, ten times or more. The CDR3 loop is CSGREGANYGYTF. CDR3 DNA sequence: TGCAGTGGGAGGGAGGGGGCAAACTATGGCTACACCTTC. The chain joins TRBV20-1 to TRBJ1-2, with 7 bases fitting TRBD1. With V trimmed by 7 bases and J by 2 bases, 7 bases remained unmatched. Germline V gene sequence: CDR1 DFQATT, CDR2 SNEGSKA (reference sequence). The CDR3 totals 13 residues.

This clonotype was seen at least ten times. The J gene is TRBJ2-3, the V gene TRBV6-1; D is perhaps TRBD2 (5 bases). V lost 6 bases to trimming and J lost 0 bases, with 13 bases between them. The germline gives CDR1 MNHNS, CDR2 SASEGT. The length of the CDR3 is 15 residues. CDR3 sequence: CASSNSPGSTDTQYF. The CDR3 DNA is TGTGCCAGCAGCAATTCACCGGGAAGCACAGATACGCAGTATTTT.

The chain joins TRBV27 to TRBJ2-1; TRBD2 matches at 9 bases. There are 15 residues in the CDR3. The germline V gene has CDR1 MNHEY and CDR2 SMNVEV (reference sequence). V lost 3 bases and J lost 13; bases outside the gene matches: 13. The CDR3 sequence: CASSFKRGVQEAQFF. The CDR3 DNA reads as TGTGCCAGCAGTTTCAAGCGGGGGGTCCAAGAGGCCCAGTTCTTC.

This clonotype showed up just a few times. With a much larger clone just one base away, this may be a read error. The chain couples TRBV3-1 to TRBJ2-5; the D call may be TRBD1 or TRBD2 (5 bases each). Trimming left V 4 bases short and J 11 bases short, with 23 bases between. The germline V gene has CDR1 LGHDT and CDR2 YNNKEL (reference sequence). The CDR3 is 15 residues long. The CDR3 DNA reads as TGTGCCAGCAGCCTAAGAGGGACCTACCGTGAGGGGCAGTACTTC. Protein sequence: CASSLRGTYREGQYF.